The T cell receptor (beta chain) under discussion was sequenced for a study of STAT5B mutations in CD4+ large granular lymphocyte leukemia. The wider study: Healthy donors showed HLA-associated enrichment of the CDR3 'QG' motif.

Turning to this clone: Its antigen is still unknown.

Study-wide findings and caveats: Higher CD4+ than CD8+ T-LGLL clonality might reflect small sample size. Main leukemic clonotypes were patient-specific, but more than 20% appeared at low frequency elsewhere. Top patient clones used TRBV06 genes more often: 8/27 versus 2/35 in controls.

This CDR3 spans 13 amino acids. CDR1 and CDR2 from the germline V gene are SGHRS and YFSETQ. Trimming left V 7 bases short and J 4 bases short, with 14 bases between. Here immunoSEQ multiplex PCR was the method, and the copy in TCRdb shows in-frame clones only, minus some. The repertoire consists of around 34,000 clones, with 65% to 90% occurring once and the leading ten covering more than 0.9%. The clonotype was recovered from a human donor in good health. V is TRBV5-1 and J is TRBJ2-5; maybe TRBD1 (6 bases). What was sequenced was CD4+ T cells from blood buffy coats. CDR3 loop: CASREGVAETQYF. In DNA form, the CDR3 reads TGCGCCAGCCGTGAGGGGGTGGCAGAGACCCAGTACTTC.